This T cell receptor (beta chain) came from a study of glioma-infiltrating T cells after dendritic cell vaccination. Across the study: Autologous tumor lysate was loaded overnight onto monocyte-derived dendritic cells grown about seven days with IL-4 and GM-CSF.

V dropped 0 bases and J dropped 2; count of bases not matched to a gene: 2. Germline V CDR1 and CDR2: SGHRS, YFSETQ. This CDR3 has 16 residues. The primer mix had 60 V beta and 13 J beta primers. TCRdb keeps only in-frame clones here, not all; method: immunoSEQ multiplex PCR. In the table there are about 73,000 clones, about 80% of which are singletons. The sequences come from blood, collected before dendritic cell vaccination. This sequence joins TRBV5-1 and TRBJ2-2, with 9 bases that match TRBD2. The receptor was derived from a human donor with glioblastoma. CDR3 amino acids: CASSLEGLANTGELFF. The CDR3 nucleotides read TGCGCCAGCAGCTTGGAGGGACTAGCTAACACCGGGGAGCTGTTTTTT.